Below, one TCR beta chain is given with its context. The repertoire was sequenced with immunoSEQ multiplex PCR; TCRdb's copy has only in-frame clones and lacks some. This table holds 30,000 to 40,000 clones, around 82% found once. This record belongs to a study of blood T cell repertoires in COVID-19. The material sequenced was peripheral blood. This sequence originates from an elderly man with active or convalescent COVID-19.

The CDR3, as DNA: TGTGCCATCAGTGACGGGTCGGCGGGAGGCGAGGGGGAGCAGTACTTC. Translating gives CAISDGSAGGEGEQYF. The chain has TRBV10-3 and TRBJ2-7, with 8 bases aligning to TRBD2. The V gene end was trimmed by 3 bases and the J gene end by 7 bases; junction bases not matched to a gene: 14. This CDR3 comprises 16 residues. The germline V gene has CDR1 ENHRY and CDR2 SYGVKD.